The 26 T cell receptor beta chains below all came from one sample that was sequenced in a study of blood T cell repertoires in COVID-19 (dated by TCRdb to 2020 to 2021). Receptors were amplified or captured by the immunoSEQ multiplex PCR assay. TCRdb re-hosts the immuneACCESS table, in-frame sequences only. Its copies lack some clones; in the studies checked, an unresolved V gene accounts for under half of them, and the cause for the rest is not known. Recorded for this sample are tens of thousands of clones; about 76% of them occurred a single time. The ten biggest clones cover around 45% of the sample. Sample: peripheral blood. The receptors were gathered from a man in his 70s with active or convalescent COVID-19.

The chain uses TRBV3-1 (or the pseudogene TRBV3-2) and TRBJ1-1; the D is unclear. CDR1 and CDR2 from the germline V gene are LGHDT and YNNKEL (reference sequence). Trimming removed 5 bases at V and 0 bases at J, with 10 bases between. There are 14 residues in the CDR3. The CDR3 region has the DNA TGTGCCAGCAGCGGTATTACGGTGAACACTGAAGCTTTCTTT. Encoded protein: CASSGITVNTEAFF.

This chain joins TRBV30 and TRBJ1-3; D is ambiguous. Germline V gives CDR1 GTSNPN, CDR2 SVGIG (reference sequence). V shed 1 base and J shed 3 bases, with 7 bases lying between them. This CDR3 has 13 residues. For the CDR3, the DNA is TGTGCCTGGAGTGCAGGCAGTGGAAACACCATATATTTT. Residues: CAWSAGSGNTIYF.

J is TRBJ1-5 and V is TRBV2; possible D gene TRBD1, 5 bases. CDR3 length: 14 amino acids. CDR1 is SNHLY and CDR2 is FYNNEI in the germline V gene. Trimming took off 6 bases at V and 7 bases at J, with 16 bases between the two ends. CDR3 loop: CASRTTGRDQPQHF. CDR3 in DNA: TGTGCCAGCAGGACGACCGGGAGGGACCAGCCCCAGCATTTT.

J is TRBJ1-2 and V is TRBV24-1, with unresolved D. Trimming removed 0 bases at V and 9 bases at J, with 7 bases between. Germline V gives CDR1 KGHDR, CDR2 SFDVKD. CDR3 length: 12 residues. As DNA, the CDR3 is TGTGCCACCAGTGATTTGTGTATCCGCTACACCTTC. It codes for CATSDLCIRYTF.

The chain couples TRBV19 to TRBJ2-1; TRBD2 is a possible D gene (5 bases). V dropped 4 bases and J dropped 10 bases, with 17 bases sitting between them. The CDR3 totals 14 residues. Germline V gene lookup returns CDR1 LNHDA and CDR2 SQIVND (reference sequence). The CDR3 region is CASSSGPSGGEQFF. CDR3 nucleotides: TGTGCCAGTAGTAGCGGGCCTTCAGGTGGAGAGCAGTTCTTC.

This chain joins TRBV21-1 and TRBJ1-6. TRBV21-1 has pseudogene status. CDR3 length equals 14 residues. Here the CDR3 reads CASIGLNPGSPLHF. The CDR3 DNA sequence: TGTGCCAGCATCGGACTGAACCCCGGATCACCCCTCCACTTT.

The chain has TRBV18 and TRBJ1-5; 7 nucleotides align to TRBD1. The CDR3 runs to 15 residues. With V trimmed by 5 bases and J by 6 bases, 10 bases remained unmatched. CDR1 and CDR2 (germline): KGHSH, LQKENI. The CDR3: CASSASTGPAQPQHF. CDR3 DNA: TGTGCCAGCTCAGCCTCGACAGGGCCGGCTCAGCCCCAGCATTTT. The variable domain in full, completed from reference TRBV18 and TRBJ1-5, reads NAGVMQNPRHLVRRRGQEARLRCSPMKGHSHVYWYRQLPEEGLKFMVYLQKENIIDESGMPKERFSAEFPKEGPSILRIQQVVRGDSAAYFCASSASTGPAQPQHFGDGTRLSIL.

The V and J genes are TRBV2 and TRBJ1-4, with unresolved D. V gave up 7 bases and J gave up 7 bases, with 16 bases separating them. The CDR3 totals 14 residues. Looked up from germline, CDR1 is SNHLY and CDR2 is FYNNEI. In nucleotides, the CDR3 is TGTGCCAGCAACCTAGGAGGGCCTAGTGAAAAACTGTTTTTT. Translation gives CASNLGGPSEKLFF.

V gene TRBV18 combines with J gene TRBJ1-3, with 8 nucleotides matching TRBD1. Losses at the gene ends were 3 bases for V and 7 bases for J; bases not matched to a gene: 5. CDR3 size: 14 residues. Germline V gene data show CDR1 as KGHSH and CDR2 as LQKENI. Here the CDR3 reads CASSPLDRANTIYF. CDR3 sequence (DNA): TGTGCCAGCTCACCCTTGGACAGGGCGAACACCATATATTTT.

V and J are TRBV19 and TRBJ2-7; 9 bases agree with TRBD2. Losses at the gene ends were 6 bases for V and 3 bases for J; bases not matched to a gene: 9. Germline V gene data show CDR1 as LNHDA and CDR2 as SQIVND (reference sequence). The CDR3 is 15 amino acids. DNA of the CDR3: TGTGCCAGTAGCGCCCAGCGGGGGGTAGGCTACGAGCAGTACTTC. Amino acid sequence: CASSAQRGVGYEQYF.

The chain couples TRBV12-5 to TRBJ1-1; TRBD1 is a possible D gene (5 bases). Trimming left V 3 bases short and J 1 base short, with 12 bases between. From germline, CDR1 is LGHNT and CDR2 FRNRAP. The CDR3 spans 15 residues. CDR3 amino acids: CASGFASGGNTEAFF. As DNA, the CDR3 is TGTGCTAGTGGTTTCGCCTCGGGGGGGAACACTGAAGCTTTCTTT.

The chain links TRBV4-1 to TRBJ2-7; 11 nucleotides agree with TRBD2. The CDR3 runs to 17 residues. V trimming: 3 bases; J trimming: 2 bases; junction bases outside the gene matches: 9. CDR1 and CDR2 (germline): MGHRA, YSYEKL. The DNA of the CDR3 is TGCGCCAGCAGCCAGTCGGGACTAGCGGAGCTAGCCTACGAGCAGTACTTC. This encodes CASSQSGLAELAYEQYF.

The chain has TRBV7-8 and TRBJ2-2; D perhaps matches TRBD1 (6 bases). Trimming stripped 2 bases from V and 4 bases from J, with 14 bases between. The germline V gene has CDR1 SGHVS and CDR2 FQNEAQ. The CDR3 covers 16 residues. CDR3 protein: CASSLSQGQFTGELFF. For the CDR3, the DNA is TGTGCCAGCAGCTTATCTCAGGGGCAGTTCACCGGGGAGCTGTTTTTT.

The chain uses TRBV7-9 and TRBJ1-4; 8 bases map to TRBD1. Germline CDR1 reads SEHNR; CDR2 reads FQNEAQ (reference sequence). Trimming cost V 5 bases and J 4 bases; bases outside gene matches: 12. CDR3 length: 17 residues. In DNA, the CDR3 is TGTGCCAGCAGCCAAGAGATGACAGGGGTAATTAATGAAAAACTGTTTTTT. Translating it yields CASSQEMTGVINEKLFF. Combining the CDR3 with reference TRBV7-9 and TRBJ1-4 gives the whole variable domain DTGVSQNPRHKITKRGQNVTFRCDPISEHNRLYWYRQTLGQGPEFLTYFQNEAQLEKSRLLSDRFSAERPKGSFSTLEIQRTEQGDSAMYLCASSQEMTGVINEKLFFGSGTQLSVL.

The chain links TRBV29-1 to TRBJ2-3; 10 nucleotides line up with TRBD2. CDR1 is SQVTM, CDR2 ANQGSEA, per germline. This CDR3 spans 12 amino acids. Trimming took 6 bases from V and 5 from J; bases not matched to a gene: 2. The CDR3 DNA sequence: TGCAGCGTCTCTAGCGGGAGAGATACGCAGTATTTT. As protein: CSVSSGRDTQYF.

Notes on this clone: An end of the junction differs from the germline gene, which may be a read error. The chain combines TRBV4-3 with TRBJ2-3; 9 nucleotides agree with TRBD2. The CDR3 is 15 residues long. CDR1 LGHNA and CDR2 YSLEER come from the germline V gene. As DNA, the CDR3 is TGCGCCAGCAGCCAGACCGGGACTAGCACGGATACGCAGTATTTT. It codes for CASSQTGTSTDTQYF.

The chain is built from TRBV19 and TRBJ2-2; 7 nucleotides agree with TRBD2. The CDR3 spans 16 residues. After removal of 3 bases from V and 2 bases from J, the junction contained 6 bases not matched to a gene. The germline V gene has CDR1 LNHDA and CDR2 SQIVND (reference sequence). The CDR3 DNA follows: TGTGCCAGTAGTATGAGCGGGGTAGTAAACACCGGGGAGCTGTTTTTT. This sequence encodes CASSMSGVVNTGELFF.

This clone occurred once. This chain connects TRBV7-9 to TRBJ1-2, with D unresolved. V lost 4 bases, J lost 5 bases, and 14 bases lay in between. Germline V CDR1 and CDR2: SEHNR, FQNEAQ (reference sequence). CDR3 size: 14 residues. This CDR3 reads CASSYEGARYGYTF. The CDR3 DNA sequence: TGTGCCAGCAGCTACGAAGGAGCGCGGTATGGCTACACCTTC.

A few counts support this clone. Its ends do not fully match the called genes, so a read error is possible. V usage is TRBV24-1 and J usage is TRBJ2-2; D not certain. This CDR3 comprises 17 residues. Germline V gene lookup returns CDR1 KGHDR and CDR2 SFDVKD. The CDR3 region has the DNA TGTGCCACCAGTGATTTGCGCTATGGTCCGAACGCCGGGGAGCTGTTTTTT. Protein: CATSDLRYGPNAGELFF.

The chain uses TRBV2 and TRBJ1-3; no definite D call. Per germline, CDR1 SNHLY and CDR2 FYNNEI. V shed 4 bases and J shed 2 bases, with 12 bases lying between them. This CDR3 spans 15 amino acids. CDR3 bases: TGTGCCAGCAGTGCCCCAGGTGCCGCTGGAAACACCATATATTTT. Encoded protein: CASSAPGAAGNTIYF.

This clone was detected only a few times. The rearrangement uses TRBV30 and TRBJ1-3, with 7 bases lining up with TRBD1. J lost 0 bases, V lost 3 bases, and 5 bases had no gene match. The CDR3 consists of 15 residues. Germline V gene data show CDR1 as GTSNPN and CDR2 as SVGIG (reference sequence). Here the CDR3 DNA reads TGTGCCTGGAGCCTACAGGGGATCTCTGGAAACACCATATATTTT. Amino acid sequence: CAWSLQGISGNTIYF.

The chain has TRBV27 and TRBJ2-7; no clear D. Trimming pared 5 bases from V and 1 base from J, leaving 9 bases between. In germline, CDR1 is MNHEY, CDR2 SMNVEV (reference sequence). This CDR3 comprises 13 residues. This CDR3 reads CASSNEASYEQYF. The CDR3 bases are TGTGCCAGCAGTAATGAAGCATCCTACGAGCAGTACTTC.

The V and J genes are TRBV11-2 and TRBJ2-5; 8 positions agree with TRBD2. Looked up from germline, CDR1 is SGHAT and CDR2 is FQNNGV. V trimming: 5 bases; J trimming: 2 bases; junction bases outside the gene matches: 10. This CDR3 contains 16 residues. In DNA form, the CDR3 reads TGTGCCAGCAGCCACGTGGCGGGGGGCTCTCAAGAGACCCAGTACTTC. Protein product: CASSHVAGGSQETQYF.

This sequence joins TRBV5-1 and TRBJ2-3, with D possibly TRBD1 on 5 matching bases. Germline-derived CDR1 and CDR2 are SGHRS and YFSETQ. The CDR3 spans 16 residues. V gave up 0 bases and J gave up 5 bases, with 16 bases separating them. The CDR3 is CASSLEGQGYLDTQYF. CDR3 DNA: TGCGCCAGCAGCTTGGAAGGGCAGGGTTACCTAGATACGCAGTATTTT.

The chain links TRBV7-2 to TRBJ1-5; 9 bases are shared with TRBD1. Germline-derived CDR1 and CDR2 are SGHTA and FQGNSA. There are 15 residues in the CDR3. The V gene end was trimmed by 5 bases and the J gene end by 7 bases; junction bases not matched to a gene: 9. CDR3 in DNA: TGTGCCAGCAGCATCAAGACAGGGGGTGGACAGCCCCAGCATTTT. Translation gives CASSIKTGGGQPQHF.

Regarding this clone: Other nucleotide sequences from this sample produce the same CDR3. The chain is built from TRBV11-3 and TRBJ2-5, with a tentative D call TRBD2 (6 bases). V was pared by 3 bases and J by 3 bases, with 11 bases between. The germline gives CDR1 SGHNT, CDR2 YENEEA. This CDR3 has 14 residues. CDR3 sequence: CASSLGDSEETQYF. CDR3 nucleotides: TGTGCCAGCAGCTTGGGGGACTCGGAAGAGACCCAGTACTTC. The full variable domain, rest sourced from reference TRBV11-3 and TRBJ2-5, is EAGVVQSPRYKIIEKKQPVAFWCNPISGHNTLYWYLQNLGQGPELLIRYENEEAVDDSQLPKDRFSAERLKGVDSTLKIQPAELGDSAVYLCASSLGDSEETQYFGPGTRLLVL.